The next 14 T cell receptor beta chains were all read from a single sample in a study of cytomegalovirus exposure and HLA in healthy donors. 60 Vbeta and 13 Jbeta primers were used in PCR. Clones were sequenced by immunoSEQ multiplex PCR, and TCRdb holds only the in-frame ones, with some missing. This sample has some 140,000 clones, with roughly 80% found just once. Sequenced material: PBMCs. The receptors were sampled from a woman in her forties or fifties in good health and CMV-seropositive.

The J gene is TRBJ2-1, the V gene TRBV2, with 8 bases that match TRBD1. V dropped 11 bases and J dropped 12; count of bases not matched to a gene: 3. This CDR3 comprises 9 residues. Germline-derived CDR1 and CDR2 are SNHLY and FYNNEI. In nucleotides, the CDR3 is TGTGCCGGACAGGGACCGCAGTTCTTC. Translated, it gives CAGQGPQFF.

The chain links TRBV2 to TRBJ1-1, with D unresolved. The CDR3 spans 13 residues. The ends were cut back, 9 bases at V and 0 bases at J, with 11 bases in the middle. CDR1 and CDR2 (germline): SNHLY, FYNNEI. CDR3: CASGPGMNTEAFF. DNA for the CDR3: TGTGCCAGTGGACCCGGGATGAACACTGAAGCTTTCTTT.

The chain employs TRBV10-3 and TRBJ1-3, with TRBD1 identical over 10 bases. The junction had 13 bases not matched to a gene; V was cut back by 5 bases and J by 3 bases. Germline V gene data show CDR1 as ENHRY and CDR2 as SYGVKD. The CDR3 loop spans 18 amino acids. The CDR3 sequence is CAISYLSGQGLSGNTIYF. The CDR3, as DNA: TGTGCCATCAGTTACCTATCGGGACAGGGGTTAAGTGGAAACACCATATATTTT.

V and J are TRBV2 and TRBJ2-7; the match to TRBD1 covers 9 bases. V trimming: 6 bases; J trimming: 7 bases; junction bases outside the gene matches: 16. This CDR3 has 16 residues. Germline V gene sequence: CDR1 SNHLY, CDR2 FYNNEI. The CDR3 protein is CASSLYRGPPSKEQYF. The CDR3 DNA sequence: TGTGCCAGCAGCTTATACAGGGGGCCTCCCTCCAAGGAGCAGTACTTC. The full variable domain, with the rest looked up from reference TRBV2 and TRBJ2-7, is EPEVTQTPSHQVTQMGQEVILRCVPISNHLYFYWYRQILGQKVEFLVSFYNNEISEKSEIFDDQFSVERPDGSNFTLKIRSTKLEDSAMYFCASSLYRGPPSKEQYFGPGTRLTVT.

This rearrangement joins TRBV7-6 to TRBJ2-2; the match to TRBD2 covers 8 bases. This CDR3 is built from 17 residues. CDR1 and CDR2 (germline): SGHVS, FNYEAQ. V gave up 1 base and J gave up 0 bases; unmatched junction bases: 4. CDR3 in DNA: TGTGCCAGCAGCTTAGACGCGGGACTAGCGAACACCGGGGAGCTGTTTTTT. This gives the protein CASSLDAGLANTGELFF.

The V and J genes are TRBV5-1 and TRBJ1-3, with a weak D call TRBD1 (6 bases). This CDR3 has 16 residues. V lost 4 bases, J lost 0 bases, and 14 bases lay in between. Germline CDR1 is SGHRS and CDR2 is YFSETQ. The CDR3 sequence is CASSRDRIASGNTIYF. CDR3 DNA: TGCGCCAGCAGCCGTGACAGGATTGCCTCTGGAAACACCATATATTTT.

This chain uses TRBV2 with TRBJ1-2, with D unresolved. Per the germline V gene, CDR1 is SNHLY and CDR2 is FYNNEI. This CDR3 spans 13 amino acids. Trimming removed 4 bases at V and 8 bases at J, with 14 bases between. The CDR3 coding sequence is TGTGCCAGCAGTGCAGAAGGCGGCATGGGCTACACCTTC. It encodes CASSAEGGMGYTF.

This clone has only one observation. The chain recombines TRBV27 with TRBJ2-7, with D hard to call. Trimming shortened V by 3 bases and J by 3 bases, and 6 bases separated the two germline ends. Germline lookup yields CDR1 MNHEY and CDR2 SMNVEV (reference sequence). The CDR3 spans 12 residues. The CDR3: CASSFNGYEQYF. CDR3 bases: TGTGCCAGCAGTTTCAACGGCTACGAGCAGTACTTC.

The chain combines TRBV9 with TRBJ2-3; possible D gene TRBD2, 6 bases. V was shortened by 3 bases and J by 6 bases, with 11 bases between the two germline ends. CDR3 size: 13 residues. Germline CDR1 SGDLS, CDR2 YYNGEE. CDR3 nucleotides: TGTGCCAGCAGCGCGGGGGTAGGGGATACGCAGTATTTT. Translation gives CASSAGVGDTQYF.

The chain links TRBV7-9 to TRBJ1-2, with D maybe TRBD1 (6 bases). Germline CDR1 and CDR2: SEHNR and FQNEAQ (reference sequence). The length of the CDR3 is 16 residues. Trimming took off 3 bases at V and 4 bases at J, with 18 bases between the two ends. CDR3 DNA: TGTGCCAGCAGCTTGTGGGCTGGGGTAGGGGGCTATGGCTACACCTTC. It is translated as CASSLWAGVGGYGYTF.

This clone was seen a single time. This rearrangement joins TRBV12-5 to TRBJ1-2; D might be TRBD1 (5 bases). The CDR3 is 13 amino acids. The V gene's germline CDR1 is LGHNT and CDR2 FRNRAP. The V and J ends lost 2 bases and 8 bases respectively, with 12 bases between them. CDR3 DNA sequence: TGTGCTAGTGGTTTGACAGGCCTTGAAGGCTACACCTTC. Its protein is CASGLTGLEGYTF. Variable domain in full (rest from reference TRBV12-5 and TRBJ1-2): DARVTQTPRHKVTEMGQEVTMRCQPILGHNTVFWYRQTMMQGLELLAYFRNRAPLDDSGMPKDRFSAEMPDATLATLKIQPSEPRDSAVYFCASGLTGLEGYTFGSGTRLTVV.

The chain recombines TRBV6-5 with TRBJ2-1; tentatively, D is TRBD2 (6 bases). V was cut by 2 bases and J by 5 bases, with 16 bases left in between. CDR3 length: 16 amino acids. Germline CDR1 is MNHEY and CDR2 is SVGAGI. CDR3 loop: CASSYNAGSPNNEQFF. Written as DNA, the CDR3 is TGTGCCAGCAGTTACAATGCGGGGAGCCCCAACAATGAGCAGTTCTTC.

This chain uses TRBV23-1 with TRBJ2-5; tentative D call: TRBD1 (6 bases). TRBV23-1 is an ORF; its function is uncertain. Trimming took off 1 base at V and 6 bases at J, with 24 bases between the two ends. The CDR3 loop spans 18 amino acids. Here the CDR3 DNA reads TGCGCCAGCAGTCAATTTTGCAAGGGGGACGCCTGGGGGAAGACCCAGTACTTC. It is translated as CASSQFCKGDAWGKTQYF.

The V and J genes are TRBV28 and TRBJ2-1; 10 bases agree with TRBD2. V shed 2 bases, J shed 4 bases, and the junction held 14 bases outside the gene matches. CDR1 and CDR2 (germline): MDHEN, SYDVKM. This CDR3 has 19 amino acids. The CDR3 spells CASSLIGPRTSGQYNEQFF. As DNA, the CDR3 is TGTGCCAGCAGTTTAATCGGACCGAGGACTAGCGGACAGTACAATGAGCAGTTCTTC.